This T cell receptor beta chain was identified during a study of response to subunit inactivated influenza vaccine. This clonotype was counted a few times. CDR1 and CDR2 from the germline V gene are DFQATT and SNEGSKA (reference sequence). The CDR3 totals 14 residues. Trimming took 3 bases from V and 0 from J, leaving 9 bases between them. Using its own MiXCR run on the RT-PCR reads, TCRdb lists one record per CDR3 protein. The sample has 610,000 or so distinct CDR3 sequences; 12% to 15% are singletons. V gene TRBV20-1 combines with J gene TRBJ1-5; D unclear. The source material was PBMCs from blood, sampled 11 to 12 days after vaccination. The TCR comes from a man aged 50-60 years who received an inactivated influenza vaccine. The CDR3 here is CSASSGSSNQPQHF. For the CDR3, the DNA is TGCAGTGCTAGTTCCGGGTCTAGCAATCAGCCCCAGCATTTT.